Listed below are T cell receptor beta chains from one sample, sequenced in a study of blood T cell repertoires in COVID-19. Profiling relied on immunoSEQ multiplex PCR, and the TCRdb table lists in-frame clones only, not all of them. The data show about 280,000 clones, around nine tenths seen once. The sample comprised PBMCs or T cells enriched from blood (not recorded which). The receptors derive from a woman aged 60-75 years who had recovered from COVID-19. CDR3s include the opening cysteine and the closing phenylalanine or tryptophan. D genes are given only for firm matches. Rows may omit the clone size; those that give it use once, few, many or a size class.

clone size	V gene	J gene	D gene	CDR3 DNA	CDR3 protein
.	TRBV5-1	TRBJ2-4	TRBD1	TGCGCCAGCAGGTCTCAGGGGGCCGGAAACATTCAGTACTTC	CASRSQGAGNIQYF
.	TRBV28	TRBJ1-2	.	TGTGCCAGCAGTCGAGGGGACAAGGTCTATGGCTACACCTTC	CASSRGDKVYGYTF
few	TRBV6-5	TRBJ2-7	TRBD1	TGTGCCAGCAGTAGCGGGACAGGGTCCTACGAGCAGTACTTC	CASSSGTGSYEQYF
.	TRBV3-1/TRBV3-2	TRBJ1-2	TRBD1	TGTGCCAGCAGCCATCCGGGACAGGGGGTTTTTGGCTACACCTTC	CASSHPGQGVFGYTF
.	TRBV6-4	TRBJ2-3	TRBD1	TGTGCCAGCAGTGACTCGATTGAAAGGGACAGGAAGTATTTT	CASSDSIERDRKYF
.	TRBV7-9	TRBJ2-7	.	TGTGCCAGCAGCTCCAGGACAGTCCCCTACGAGCAGTACTTC	CASSSRTVPYEQYF
.	TRBV5-4	TRBJ2-5	TRBD2	TGTGCCAGCAGCTTGGTAGTAGCGGGAGGGTACCAAGAGACCCAGTACTTC	CASSLVVAGGYQETQYF
.	TRBV2	TRBJ2-7	TRBD1	TGTGCCAGCACCCCCGGGACAGGGGTGTACGAGCAGTACTTC	CASTPGTGVYEQYF
once	TRBV10-1	TRBJ1-4	.	TGCGCCAGCAGTGAATCGGGTCCGGCTAATGAAAAACTGTTTTTT	CASSESGPANEKLFF
.	TRBV11-2	TRBJ2-7	.	TGTGCCAGCAGCCGCCTGGGCAACTCCTACGAGCAGTACTTC	CASSRLGNSYEQYF
.	TRBV10-2	TRBJ1-1	TRBD1	TGCGCCAGCATCAGAGGGGGCCTCTCTGAAGCTTTCTTT	CASIRGGLSEAFF
.	TRBV27	TRBJ2-5	.	TGTGCCAGCACCCCCTGGGACACACCAGAGACCCAGTACTTC	CASTPWDTPETQYF
once	TRBV5-8	TRBJ2-2	TRBD1	TGTGCCAGCAGCCCGGGACAGGGCTGGGGGGAGCTGTTTTTT	CASSPGQGWGELFF
.	TRBV9	TRBJ1-2	.	TGTGCCAGCAGTGCTATAGGGAGTTTCAGAGGCTACACCTTC	CASSAIGSFRGYTF
.	TRBV28	TRBJ1-2	.	TGTGCCAGCAGTTCGACAGCCTCCCCCCCGTACTATGGCTACACCTTC	CASSSTASPPYYGYTF
.	TRBV7-2	TRBJ1-5	TRBD1	TGTGCCAGCAGCTTAGTCGGGACAGTGCAGCCCCAGCATTTT	CASSLVGTVQPQHF
.	TRBV28	TRBJ2-5	TRBD2	TGTGCCAGCAGTTTGGGGTTTGAGCGGGAGGGCCTTGGGACCCAGTACTTC	CASSLGFEREGLGTQYF
once	TRBV4-1	TRBJ1-3	TRBD1	TGCGCCAGCAGCCAAACAGGGGCCCTAGGAGGAAACACCATATATTTT	CASSQTGALGGNTIYF
.	TRBV7-9	TRBJ1-4	.	TGTGCCAGCAGCTTAGGAGGGTTTAATGAAAAACTGTTTTTT	CASSLGGFNEKLFF
once	TRBV5-1	TRBJ2-7	TRBD1	TGCGCCAGCAGCTTGGGGACAGGGGCCTACGAGCAGTACTTC	CASSLGTGAYEQYF
.	TRBV24-1	TRBJ2-7	TRBD1	TGTGCCACCAGTGATACCACTCAGGGGGCCGAGCAGTACTTC	CATSDTTQGAEQYF
.	TRBV5-4	TRBJ2-3	TRBD2	TGTGCCAGCACCCTCCCGCAGGCCGGCGGGGGGGCCCTGACAGATACGCAGTATTTT	CASTLPQAGGGALTDTQYF
.	TRBV5-1	TRBJ1-3	.	TGCGCCAGCAGCCCGGTGGGGACTGGCTCTGGAAACACCATATATTTT	CASSPVGTGSGNTIYF
.	TRBV29-1	TRBJ2-1	TRBD1	TGCAGCGTCGGACCCGGGACAGGGGGCTACAATGAGCAGTTCTTC	CSVGPGTGGYNEQFF
.	TRBV11-3	TRBJ2-7	TRBD2	TGTGCCAGCAGCTTTCTGACTAGCGGGAGGGACGAGCAGTACTTC	CASSFLTSGRDEQYF
.	TRBV5-6	TRBJ1-1	.	TGTGCCAGCAGGCGTAGACAGGTGGGGGTAGGTGAAGCTTTCTTT	CASRRRQVGVGEAFF
once	TRBV29-1	TRBJ2-1	TRBD2	TGCAGCGTTGAAGATGAGGGCCCGCTAGCGGAAAGCTCCTACAATGAGCAGTTCTTC	CSVEDEGPLAESSYNEQFF
.	TRBV2	TRBJ2-1	TRBD2	TGTGCCAGCAGTGATGAGGGAGGGCCCTACAATGAGCAGTTCTTC	CASSDEGGPYNEQFF
.	TRBV6-4	TRBJ2-5	TRBD1	TGTGCCAGCAGTGACACCCAACAGGGGGCTGGGGAGACCCAGTACTTC	CASSDTQQGAGETQYF